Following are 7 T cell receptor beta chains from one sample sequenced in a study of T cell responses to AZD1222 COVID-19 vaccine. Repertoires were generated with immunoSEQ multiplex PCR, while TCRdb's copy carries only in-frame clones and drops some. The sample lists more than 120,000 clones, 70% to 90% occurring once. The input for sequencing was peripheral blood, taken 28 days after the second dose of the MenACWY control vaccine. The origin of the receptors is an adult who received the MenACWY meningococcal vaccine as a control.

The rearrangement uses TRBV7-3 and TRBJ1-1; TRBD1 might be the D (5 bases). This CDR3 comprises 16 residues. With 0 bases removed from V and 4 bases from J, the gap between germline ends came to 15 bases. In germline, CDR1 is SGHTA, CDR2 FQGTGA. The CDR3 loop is CASSLTVGTGATEAFF. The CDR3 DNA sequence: TGTGCCAGCAGCTTAACGGTTGGCACTGGGGCCACTGAAGCTTTCTTT.

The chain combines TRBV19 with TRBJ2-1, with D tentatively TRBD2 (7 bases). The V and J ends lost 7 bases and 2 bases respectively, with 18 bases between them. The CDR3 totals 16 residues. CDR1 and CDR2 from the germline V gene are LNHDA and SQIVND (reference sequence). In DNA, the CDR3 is TGTGCCAGTACCAAAGGGGGGGCAGGGCCCTACAATGAGCAGTTCTTC. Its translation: CASTKGGAGPYNEQFF.

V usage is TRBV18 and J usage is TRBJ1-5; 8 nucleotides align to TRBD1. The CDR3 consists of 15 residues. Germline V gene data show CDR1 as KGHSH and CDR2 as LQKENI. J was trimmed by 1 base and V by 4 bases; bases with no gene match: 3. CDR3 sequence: CASSLGQGSNQPQHF. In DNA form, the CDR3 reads TGTGCCAGCTCACTCGGACAGGGAAGCAATCAGCCCCAGCATTTT.

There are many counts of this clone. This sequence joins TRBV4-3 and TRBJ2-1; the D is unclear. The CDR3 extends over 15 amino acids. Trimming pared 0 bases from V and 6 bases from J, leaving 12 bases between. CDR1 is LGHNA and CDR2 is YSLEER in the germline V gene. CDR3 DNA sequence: TGCGCCAGCAGCCAAGATGGAAACAGACTCAATGAGCAGTTCTTC. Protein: CASSQDGNRLNEQFF.

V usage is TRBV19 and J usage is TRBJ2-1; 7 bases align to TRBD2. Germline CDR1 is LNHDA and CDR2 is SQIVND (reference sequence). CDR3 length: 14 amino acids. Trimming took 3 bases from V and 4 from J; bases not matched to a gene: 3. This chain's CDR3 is CASSISGMYNEQFF. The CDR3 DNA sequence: TGTGCCAGTAGTATCAGCGGGATGTACAATGAGCAGTTCTTC.

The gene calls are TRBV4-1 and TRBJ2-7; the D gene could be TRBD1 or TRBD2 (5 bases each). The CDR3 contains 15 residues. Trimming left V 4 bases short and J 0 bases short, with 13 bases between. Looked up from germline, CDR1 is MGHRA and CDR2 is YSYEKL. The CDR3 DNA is TGCGCCAGCAGCCGGGGGACGATAAGCTCCTACGAGCAGTACTTC. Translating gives CASSRGTISSYEQYF.

CDR3 residues: CASSLGGYDGNEQFF. CDR3 sequence (DNA): TGTGCCAGCAGCTTAGGGGGCTACGATGGGAATGAGCAGTTCTTC. V is TRBV11-3 and J is TRBJ2-1; D possibly corresponds to TRBD1 (5 bases). Germline V CDR1 and CDR2: SGHNT, YENEEA. The CDR3 contains 15 residues. The ends were cut back, 1 base at V and 7 bases at J, with 14 bases in the middle. The full variable domain, with the rest looked up from reference TRBV11-3 and TRBJ2-1, is EAGVVQSPRYKIIEKKQPVAFWCNPISGHNTLYWYLQNLGQGPELLIRYENEEAVDDSQLPKDRFSAERLKGVDSTLKIQPAELGDSAVYLCASSLGGYDGNEQFFGPGTRLTVL.